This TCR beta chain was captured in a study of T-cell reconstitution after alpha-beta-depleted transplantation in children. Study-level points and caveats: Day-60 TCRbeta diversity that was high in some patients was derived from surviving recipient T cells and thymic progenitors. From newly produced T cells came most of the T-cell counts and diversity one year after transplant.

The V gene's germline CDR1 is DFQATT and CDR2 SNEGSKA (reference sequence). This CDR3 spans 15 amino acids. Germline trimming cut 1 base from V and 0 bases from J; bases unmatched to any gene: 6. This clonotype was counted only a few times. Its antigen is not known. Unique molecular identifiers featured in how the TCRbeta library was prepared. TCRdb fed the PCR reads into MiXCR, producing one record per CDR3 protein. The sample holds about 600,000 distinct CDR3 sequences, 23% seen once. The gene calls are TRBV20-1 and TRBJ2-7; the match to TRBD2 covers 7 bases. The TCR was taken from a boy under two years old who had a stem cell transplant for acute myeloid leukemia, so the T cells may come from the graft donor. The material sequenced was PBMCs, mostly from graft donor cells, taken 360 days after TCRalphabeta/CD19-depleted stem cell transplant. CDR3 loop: CSARGRRGSSYEQYF. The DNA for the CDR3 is TGCAGTGCTAGAGGGCGGCGGGGGAGCTCCTACGAGCAGTACTTC.